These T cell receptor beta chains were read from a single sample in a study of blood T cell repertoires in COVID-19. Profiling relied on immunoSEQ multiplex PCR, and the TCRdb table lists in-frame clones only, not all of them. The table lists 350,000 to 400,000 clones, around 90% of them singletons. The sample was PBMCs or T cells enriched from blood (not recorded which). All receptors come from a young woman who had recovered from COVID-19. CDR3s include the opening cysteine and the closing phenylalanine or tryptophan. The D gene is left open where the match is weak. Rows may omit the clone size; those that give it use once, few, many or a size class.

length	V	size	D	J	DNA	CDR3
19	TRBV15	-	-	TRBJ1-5	TGTGCCACCAGCAGAGAGGAATGGATCCAGGAGGGCTTCAATCAGCCCCAGCATTTT	CATSREEWIQEGFNQPQHF
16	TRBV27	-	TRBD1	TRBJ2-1	TGTGCCAGCCGCTACACAACAGGGGCAGGAGTAAATGAGCAGTTCTTC	CASRYTTGAGVNEQFF
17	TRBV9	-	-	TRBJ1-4	TGTGCCAGCAGCGTAGCGGCAAGGCTAGCAACTAATGAAAAACTGTTTTTT	CASSVAARLATNEKLFF
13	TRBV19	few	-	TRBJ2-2	TGTGCCAGTGACTGGCGGGGGCACGGGGAGCTGTTTTTT	CASDWRGHGELFF
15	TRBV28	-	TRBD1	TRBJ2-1	TGTGCCAGCACACTCCGGGACAGGGTCACTAATGAGCAGTTCTTC	CASTLRDRVTNEQFF
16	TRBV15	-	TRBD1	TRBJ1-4	TGTGCCACCAGCAGAGGACAGGGAGGAGGTAATGAAAAACTGTTTTTT	CATSRGQGGGNEKLFF
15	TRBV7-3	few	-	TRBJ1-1	TGTGCCAGCAGCTTATCTATGGACACAGGATTAGGGAAACAATTT	CASSLSMDTGLGKQF
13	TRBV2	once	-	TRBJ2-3	TGTGCCAGCTCTGGGGCGCAGGCAGATACGCAGTATTTT	CASSGAQADTQYF
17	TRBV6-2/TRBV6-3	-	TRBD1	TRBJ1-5	TGTGCCAGCAGTTACCCAGGGGGCGCGACGAGCAATCAGCCCCAGCATTTT	CASSYPGGATSNQPQHF
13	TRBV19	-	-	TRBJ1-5	TGTGCCAGTAAATCCGGGAGCAATCAGCCCCAGCATTTT	CASKSGSNQPQHF